This T cell receptor beta chain emerged from a study of early T cells in non-severe SARS-CoV-2 infection. On the study more broadly: The chains were unpaired, and the sequenced material was bulk RNA from unsorted whole blood.

CDR1 and CDR2 (germline): SGHDN, FVKESK. CDR3 length: 14 residues. V lost 1 base to trimming and J lost 0 bases, with 3 bases between them. As part of library construction, unique molecular identifiers were attached to individual cDNA molecules. TCRdb used MiXCR to reprocess the 5' RACE reads, holding one entry per CDR3 protein. This table has more than 90,000 distinct CDR3 sequences, over 10% appearing once. This clonotype was counted a few times. Its antigen is currently unknown. Study results and caveats: A preference for anti-spike CD8 responses marked VDJdb matching, which missed private and CD4 specificities.

This chain connects TRBV14 to TRBJ2-2; D remains ambiguous. Material: whole blood. The TCR was taken from an adult who was a healthcare worker with PCR-confirmed SARS-CoV-2 infection or an uninfected control (not recorded which). The DNA for the CDR3 is TGTGCCAGCAGCCAAGTCGCGAACACCGGGGAGCTGTTTTTT. This gives the protein CASSQVANTGELFF.